This TCR beta chain was recorded in a study of T-cell reconstitution after alpha-beta-depleted transplantation in children. Unique molecular identifiers were incorporated during preparation of the TCRbeta library. TCRdb reprocessed the PCR reads with MiXCR, giving one entry per CDR3 protein. This table has 350,000 to 450,000 distinct CDR3 sequences, 10% to 15% appearing once. Trimming removed 5 bases from V and 4 bases from J, with 10 bases in between. CDR1 and CDR2 from the germline V gene are SEHNR and FQNEAQ (reference sequence). CDR3 length: 13 amino acids. The sequence was obtained from a human donor who donated a stem cell graft to a child with Fanconi anemia. This specimen consisted of PBMCs, obtained from the stem cell graft. The V gene is TRBV7-9, the J gene TRBJ2-3, with a weak D call TRBD1 (6 bases). CDR3 sequence: CASSQAGADTQYF. DNA for the CDR3: TGTGCCAGCAGCCAGGCAGGGGCAGATACGCAGTATTTT.